Presented here are 29 T cell receptor beta chains from one specimen sequenced in a study of shared clonotypes between healthy human individuals. Profiling relied on immunoSEQ multiplex PCR, and the TCRdb table lists in-frame clones only, not all of them. Altogether roughly 2.5 million clones are present, over 85% being singletons, with the ten largest covering over 0.12%. The sample consisted of naive CD4+ T cells sorted from blood. Documented subset: CD45RA+ positively selected. All receptors come from a man younger than 35 in good health.

J is TRBJ2-1 and V is TRBV7-8, with a possible D match to TRBD1 (5 bases). CDR1 and CDR2 from the germline V gene are SGHVS and FQNEAQ. V lost 0 bases and J lost 8, with 14 bases in between. CDR3 length: 15 residues. This chain's CDR3 is CASSLASAGNYEQFF. The CDR3 DNA follows: TGTGCCAGCAGCTTAGCCTCAGCAGGGAACTATGAGCAGTTCTTC.

This chain uses TRBV28 with TRBJ2-1, with TRBD2 matching 8 bases. Germline CDR1 is MDHEN and CDR2 is SYDVKM. V dropped 3 bases and J dropped 5; count of bases not matched to a gene: 12. The CDR3 contains 17 residues. DNA for the CDR3: TGTGCCAGCAGTTTGGTTTTGGCGGGGGGCCCCCACAATGAGCAGTTCTTC. This gives the protein CASSLVLAGGPHNEQFF. Full variable domain (missing parts from reference TRBV28 and TRBJ2-1): DVKVTQSSRYLVKRTGEKVFLECVQDMDHENMFWYRQDPGLGLRLIYFSYDVKMKEKGDIPEGYSVSREKKERFSLILESASTNQTSMYLCASSLVLAGGPHNEQFFGPGTRLTVL.

V is TRBV13 and J is TRBJ1-1, with D unresolved. Trimming removed 5 bases at V and 2 bases at J, with 9 bases between. Germline CDR1 reads PRHDT; CDR2 reads FYEKMQ (reference sequence). The CDR3 is 13 amino acids. In nucleotides, the CDR3 is TGTGCCAGCAGCCTGAAAAGTAACACTGAAGCTTTCTTT. Its translation: CASSLKSNTEAFF.

The V gene is TRBV28, the J gene TRBJ2-5; D could derive from TRBD1 or TRBD2 (5 bases each). V was pared by 2 bases and J by 5 bases, with 9 bases between. This CDR3 comprises 13 residues. The germline V gene encodes CDR1 MDHEN and CDR2 SYDVKM. CDR3 coding DNA: TGTGCCAGCAGTTTAGAGGGGTGGGAGACCCAGTACTTC. Amino acid sequence: CASSLEGWETQYF.

The V call is TRBV5-1, the J call TRBJ2-3; D ambiguous. This CDR3 has 14 residues. Germline CDR1 reads SGHRS; CDR2 reads YFSETQ. The V and J ends lost 0 bases and 2 bases respectively, with 7 bases between them. The CDR3: CASSLERPTDTQYF. The CDR3 DNA reads TGCGCCAGCAGCTTGGAGAGACCCACAGATACGCAGTATTTT.

This chain uses TRBV6-1 with TRBJ2-7, with D perhaps matching TRBD1 (6 bases). This CDR3 region has 13 residues. V gave up 5 bases and J gave up 7 bases, with 15 bases separating them. Germline values: CDR1 MNHNS, CDR2 SASEGT. CDR3 protein: CASSWDTPREQYF. CDR3 DNA: TGTGCCAGCAGTTGGGACACCCCTAGGGAGCAGTACTTC.

The chain employs TRBV7-2 and TRBJ2-7; D tentatively reads TRBD1 or TRBD2 (8 bases each). Deletions cut 5 bases from V and 1 base from J, with 18 bases between. The CDR3 is 16 residues long. CDR1 and CDR2 (germline): SGHTA, FQGNSA. The CDR3 is CASSRQGPGGSYEQYF. As DNA, the CDR3 is TGTGCCAGCAGCCGACAGGGGCCGGGGGGGTCCTACGAGCAGTACTTC.

The chain combines TRBV9 with TRBJ1-4; perhaps TRBD1 as D (5 bases). V was trimmed by 0 bases and J by 2 bases, leaving 11 bases between them. Per germline, CDR1 SGDLS and CDR2 YYNGEE. CDR3 size: 16 residues. The DNA for the CDR3 is TGTGCCAGCAGCGTAGGCTCAGGGTCGACTAATGAAAAACTGTTTTTT. It codes for CASSVGSGSTNEKLFF.

This clone was picked up one time. The chain is built from TRBV6-5 and TRBJ2-5, with D tentatively TRBD1 or TRBD2 (5 bases each). The J call is uncertain, as TRBJ2-7 better fits the DNA end. The CDR3 is 15 residues long. The germline CDR1 and CDR2 sequences are MNHEY and SVGAGI. This chain's CDR3 is CASSYGGTETYEQYF. Written as DNA, the CDR3 is TGTGCCAGCAGTTACGGGGGAACGGAAACGTACGAGCAGTACTTC.

In the case of this clone: Within the sample, other DNA sequences also encode this same CDR3. The rearrangement joins TRBV7-2 to TRBJ2-2, with TRBD2 as a possible D gene (6 bases). Germline CDR1 SGHTA, CDR2 FQGNSA. This CDR3 is 15 amino acids long. Trimming stripped 0 bases from V and 3 bases from J, with 8 bases between. The DNA for the CDR3 is TGTGCCAGCAGCTTAGCGCGGGGCTACACCGGGGAGCTGTTTTTT. Translation: CASSLARGYTGELFF.

This clone was counted a few times. The sample holds other DNA sequences that translate to the same CDR3. This chain connects TRBV6-5 to TRBJ1-5; 10 nucleotides match TRBD1. The CDR3 length is 14 residues. Trimming removed 2 bases from V and 5 bases from J; junction bases left unmatched: 0. The germline V gene has CDR1 MNHEY and CDR2 SVGAGI. Here the CDR3 reads CASSYGTGDQPQHF. The CDR3 DNA reads as TGTGCCAGCAGTTACGGGACAGGGGATCAGCCCCAGCATTTT.

This rearrangement joins TRBV6-5 to TRBJ2-3, with 7 bases matching TRBD1. Germline V CDR1 and CDR2: MNHEY, SVGAGI. CDR3 length: 15 amino acids. The junction had 7 bases not matched to a gene; V was cut back by 7 bases and J by 0 bases. The DNA for the CDR3 is TGTGCCAGCACCCCCAGACAGGGTAGCACAGATACGCAGTATTTT. It encodes CASTPRQGSTDTQYF.

The chain recombines TRBV5-6 with TRBJ2-1; D tentatively reads TRBD1 or TRBD2 (7 bases each). This CDR3 is 15 amino acids long. Germline V gene sequence: CDR1 SGHDT, CDR2 YYEEEE. V was trimmed by 9 bases and J by 7 bases, leaving 23 bases between them. In DNA form, the CDR3 reads TGTGCCACAGGGGGGCGAGCGGGACTGGGGAATGAGCAGTTCTTC. Amino acid sequence: CATGGRAGLGNEQFF. Supplemented by reference TRBV5-6 and TRBJ2-1, the full variable domain reads DAGVTQSPTHLIKTRGQQVTLRCSPKSGHDTVSWYQQALGQGPQFIFQYYEEEERQRGNFPDRFSGHQFPNYSSELNVNALLLGDSALYLCATGGRAGLGNEQFFGPGTRLTVL.

Points on this clone: In the same sample, other DNA sequences code for this CDR3. The genes are TRBV6-5 and TRBJ1-2; D unresolved. Per the germline V gene, CDR1 is MNHEY and CDR2 is SVGAGI. The length of the CDR3 is 14 residues. The ends were cut back, 0 bases at V and 4 bases at J, with 9 bases in the middle. The CDR3 bases are TGTGCCAGCAGTTACTCTTCAGGATCCTATGGCTACACCTTC. Encoded protein: CASSYSSGSYGYTF.

The V and J genes are TRBV30 and TRBJ1-5; 10 bases agree with TRBD1. Germline CDR1 and CDR2: GTSNPN and SVGIG (reference sequence). After removal of 0 bases from V and 2 bases from J, the junction contained 10 bases not matched to a gene. This CDR3 has 18 amino acids. CDR3 protein: CAWSVRQGAAGRNQPQHF. The CDR3 DNA reads as TGTGCCTGGAGTGTACGACAGGGGGCCGCAGGGCGCAATCAGCCCCAGCATTTT.

The chain carries TRBV18 and TRBJ1-6; 9 positions agree with TRBD1. The V and J ends lost 0 bases and 7 bases, in that order; junction bases with no gene match: 7. Germline CDR1 is KGHSH and CDR2 is LQKENI. The CDR3 totals 17 residues. Here the CDR3 reads CASSPPGQGAKNSPLHF. The DNA of the CDR3 is TGTGCCAGCTCACCACCGGGACAGGGAGCTAAGAATTCACCCCTCCACTTT.

The chain joins TRBV2 to TRBJ1-6; possibly TRBD1 for D (5 bases). The V gene lost 10 bases and the J gene lost 9 bases, with 16 bases spanning the gap. The CDR3 sequence is 13 residues long. Germline CDR1 is SNHLY and CDR2 is FYNNEI. The CDR3 coding sequence is TGTGCCACCGGGGGAGGGAACAGTTCACCCCTCCACTTT. It yields the protein CATGGGNSSPLHF.

V is TRBV6-6 and J is TRBJ1-5; 9 nucleotides match TRBD1. In germline, CDR1 is MNHNY, CDR2 SVGAGI (reference sequence). The CDR3 extends over 15 amino acids. V trimming: 6 bases; J trimming: 4 bases; junction bases outside the gene matches: 7. CDR3 sequence: CASRGQGTANQPQHF. The CDR3 bases are TGTGCCAGCAGGGGACAGGGAACGGCTAATCAGCCCCAGCATTTT.

The chain employs TRBV18 and TRBJ2-3; 11 positions agree with TRBD1. Trimming took 4 bases from V and 2 from J; bases not matched to a gene: 5. Per the germline V gene, CDR1 is KGHSH and CDR2 is LQKENI. The length of the CDR3 is 16 residues. CDR3 in DNA: TGTGCCAGCTCACAATGGGACAGGGGGAACACAGATACGCAGTATTTT. This translates into CASSQWDRGNTDTQYF. Full variable domain (outside the CDR3, taken from reference TRBV18 and TRBJ2-3): NAGVMQNPRHLVRRRGQEARLRCSPMKGHSHVYWYRQLPEEGLKFMVYLQKENIIDESGMPKERFSAEFPKEGPSILRIQQVVRGDSAAYFCASSQWDRGNTDTQYFGPGTRLTVL.

The chain is built from TRBV5-4 and TRBJ2-7, with TRBD2 identical over 8 bases. The CDR3 covers 15 residues. After removal of 3 bases from V and 4 bases from J, the junction contained 9 bases not matched to a gene. Germline V gene sequence: CDR1 SGHNT, CDR2 YYREEE (reference sequence). DNA for the CDR3: TGTGCCAGCAGCTCCCCACTAAGCGGGGGTTACGAGCAGTACTTC. Protein product: CASSSPLSGGYEQYF.

The chain uses TRBV6-6 and TRBJ2-7; D perhaps matches TRBD1 (5 bases). Germline CDR1 is MNHNY and CDR2 is SVGAGI (reference sequence). Trimming left V 4 bases short and J 7 bases short, with 20 bases between. This CDR3 region has 15 residues. The CDR3 reads CASSSSDRRVWEQYF. The DNA of the CDR3 is TGTGCCAGCAGTTCCTCTGACAGACGGGTTTGGGAGCAGTACTTC.

The V gene is TRBV30, the J gene TRBJ1-2; TRBD1 matches at 8 bases. After removal of 8 bases from V and 0 bases from J, the junction contained 8 bases not matched to a gene. The CDR3 runs to 14 residues. Germline CDR1 is GTSNPN and CDR2 is SVGIG (reference sequence). CDR3 protein: CATRQGIANYGYTF. The CDR3, as DNA: TGTGCCACGCGACAGGGGATCGCTAACTATGGCTACACCTTC.

The V gene is TRBV19, the J gene TRBJ1-3, with 9 bases identical to TRBD1. Germline CDR1 and CDR2: LNHDA and SQIVND (reference sequence). The ends lost 7 bases at V and 0 bases at J; junction bases unmatched: 10. The CDR3 covers 17 residues. CDR3 protein: CASTPDRDRDSGNTIYF. The DNA of the CDR3 is TGTGCCAGTACCCCGGACCGGGACAGGGACTCTGGAAACACCATATATTTT.

V and J are TRBV13 and TRBJ2-3; TRBD2 matches 8 bases. The V and J ends lost 5 bases and 4 bases, in that order; junction bases with no gene match: 5. The V gene's germline CDR1 is PRHDT and CDR2 FYEKMQ (reference sequence). There are 14 residues in the CDR3. This CDR3 reads CASSLLAGPDTQYF. The CDR3 DNA follows: TGTGCCAGCAGCCTCCTAGCGGGCCCAGATACGCAGTATTTT.

This clone was found once. This chain connects TRBV6-6 to TRBJ2-7; possible D gene TRBD2, 6 bases. CDR1 MNHNY and CDR2 SVGAGI come from the germline V gene (reference sequence). V lost 5 bases, J lost 3 bases, and 14 bases lay in between. CDR3 length: 14 residues. CDR3 nucleotide sequence: TGTGCCAGCAGTGACCGCGGAGGGAACTACGAGCAGTACTTC. Translating gives CASSDRGGNYEQYF.

Turning to this clone: Other DNA sequences of this sample code for an identical CDR3. The chain carries TRBV4-1 and TRBJ1-5, with D possibly matching TRBD1 (5 bases). The V end lost 1 base, the J end lost 4 bases, and 8 bases lay between the germline ends. From germline, CDR1 is MGHRA and CDR2 YSYEKL. The CDR3 has 14 residues. In DNA form, the CDR3 reads TGCGCCAGCAGCCAAGCCGGGGGGAATCAGCCCCAGCATTTT. It codes for CASSQAGGNQPQHF.

The chain uses TRBV14 and TRBJ2-1; D is unresolved. The ends were cut back, 5 bases at V and 5 bases at J, with 10 bases in the middle. In germline, CDR1 is SGHDN, CDR2 FVKESK. This CDR3 has 13 amino acids. In nucleotides, the CDR3 is TGTGCCAGCAGCTTCGATGGGAACAATGAGCAGTTCTTC. It specifies CASSFDGNNEQFF.

The chain recombines TRBV18 with TRBJ2-2; TRBD1 might be the D (5 bases). The germline V gene has CDR1 KGHSH and CDR2 LQKENI. This CDR3 region has 15 residues. Trimming left V 3 bases short and J 1 base short, with 9 bases between. This CDR3 is CASSPNTGNTGELFF. The CDR3 nucleotides read TGTGCCAGCTCACCTAACACAGGGAACACCGGGGAGCTGTTTTTT.

The chain links TRBV7-9 to TRBJ2-3; D remains ambiguous. The ends were cut back, 3 bases at V and 3 bases at J, with 10 bases in the middle. Germline values: CDR1 SEHNR, CDR2 FQNEAQ (reference sequence). This CDR3 is 14 amino acids long. The CDR3 reads CASSFEYGTDTQYF. CDR3 DNA sequence: TGTGCCAGCAGCTTTGAGTACGGGACAGATACGCAGTATTTT. Looking up the rest from reference TRBV7-9 and TRBJ2-3 gives the full variable domain: DTGVSQNPRHKITKRGQNVTFRCDPISEHNRLYWYRQTLGQGPEFLTYFQNEAQLEKSRLLSDRFSAERPKGSFSTLEIQRTEQGDSAMYLCASSFEYGTDTQYFGPGTRLTVL.